This TCR beta chain was obtained from a study of blood T cells in healthy people across ages. This CDR3 spans 17 amino acids. V trimming: 4 bases; J trimming: 1 base; junction bases outside the gene matches: 10. Looked up from germline, CDR1 is LGHDT and CDR2 is YNNKEL (reference sequence). A note on this clonotype: What it binds is unknown.

Overall study results and limits: Whereas aged donors had fewer naive CD4+ cells, long-lived donors had more of them and higher diversity.

Using a J-beta primer mix together with a sample-barcoded 5' primer, a second PCR was run for roughly 6 to 12 cycles. A single record per CDR3 protein comes from TCRdb applying MiXCR to the 5' RACE reads. The data hold 1.5 million to 2 million distinct CDR3 sequences, with 40% to 55% observed a single time. In terms of origin and age, donors were healthy Caucasian individuals from Russia aged about 6 to 100. At least 5.5 micrograms of total RNA were extracted per sample. The sequencing input was blood. The source is a woman between 40 and 50 years old in good health. The V call is TRBV3-1, the J call TRBJ2-3, with 8 bases that match TRBD2. The CDR3, as DNA: TGTGCCAGCAGCCCTTACTTACTAGCGGAGCGCACAGATACGCAGTATTTT. As protein: CASSPYLLAERTDTQYF.